The sequence of this T cell receptor beta chain was determined in a study of beta chain features in type 1 diabetes. Turning to the study itself: No patient-donor differences in age, gender, total cells or subset yield. Whole-study results and caveats: cDNA-based reads could over-represent cells with high TCR expression. Relative to healthy donors, patients appeared to have naive, central memory and Treg TCRB repertoires that were more similar.

To note about this clone: The antigen remains undetermined.

Reverse transcribing all isolated RNA meant expressed TCRB transcripts were sequenced. Clones were read by immunoSEQ multiplex PCR, and TCRdb kept only the in-frame ones, dropping some. The table lists about 350,000 clones, around 20% of them singletons. The authors sorted CD4+ naive, central memory, regulatory and stem cell-like memory cells via CD45RO/CCR7/CD25/CD127/CD95/CD27. The CDR3 length is 18 residues. Per germline, CDR1 MDHEN and CDR2 SYDVKM. J lost 5 bases, V lost 5 bases, and 12 bases had no gene match. The chain combines TRBV28 with TRBJ2-3, with 14 bases matching TRBD2. This TCR derives from a woman aged 18-30 years in good health. Material for sequencing was naive CD4+ T cells from blood. CDR3 loop: CASSPELGLAGAGDTQYF. The CDR3, as DNA: TGTGCCAGCAGTCCAGAATTGGGACTAGCGGGAGCTGGAGATACGCAGTATTTT.